These T cell receptor beta chains were read from a single sample in a study of blood T cell repertoires in COVID-19. Assay used: immunoSEQ multiplex PCR; TCRdb lists only in-frame clones, some missing. The table lists some 300,000 clones, roughly 90% of them singletons. Sequenced input: PBMCs or T cells enriched from blood (not recorded which). Receptors originate from a young woman who had recovered from COVID-19. Both conserved end residues are part of each CDR3. Fields, in order: V gene, clone size, J gene, D gene, CDR3 protein, CDR3 DNA. D genes are given only for firm matches. For some rows the clone size is stated as once, few or many, or as a class when expanded; others skip it.

V: TRBV10-2
size: -
J: TRBJ1-5
D: TRBD1
CDR3: CASKTGDYQPQHF
DNA: TGCGCCAGCAAGACAGGGGATTATCAGCCCCAGCATTTT

V: TRBV9
size: -
J: TRBJ1-3
D: -
CDR3: CASRGAGNTIYF
DNA: TGTGCCAGCCGGGGGGCTGGAAACACCATATATTTT

V: TRBV6-6
size: -
J: TRBJ2-5
D: -
CDR3: CATGRGETQYF
DNA: TGTGCCACGGGTCGGGGAGAGACCCAGTACTTC

V: TRBV7-6
size: -
J: TRBJ2-7
D: TRBD2
CDR3: CASSQGRGGSSYEQYF
DNA: TGTGCCAGCAGTCAAGGTCGGGGGGGGTCCTCTTACGAGCAGTACTTC

V: TRBV18
size: -
J: TRBJ2-5
D: TRBD2
CDR3: CASSILAGVETQYF
DNA: TGTGCCAGCTCAATCCTAGCGGGAGTCGAGACCCAGTACTTC

V: TRBV6-5
size: -
J: TRBJ2-6
D: -
CDR3: CASSYKVGGSKVLTF
DNA: TGTGCCAGCAGTTACAAAGTCGGGGGTTCAAAAGTCCTGACTTTC

V: TRBV28
size: -
J: TRBJ2-3
D: TRBD2
CDR3: CASSFVGLEDTDTQYF
DNA: TGTGCCAGCAGTTTTGTGGGACTAGAGGATACAGATACGCAGTATTTT

V: TRBV19
size: -
J: TRBJ1-6
D: TRBD1
CDR3: CASSTGQGFSNSPLHF
DNA: TGTGCCAGTAGTACAGGACAGGGTTTCAGCAATTCACCCCTCCACTTT

V: TRBV7-9
size: -
J: TRBJ2-7
D: -
CDR3: CASSLDNYEQYF
DNA: TGTGCCAGCAGCCTTGACAACTACGAGCAGTACTTC

V: TRBV6-5
size: -
J: TRBJ1-5
D: -
CDR3: CASGGAGVSNQPQHF
DNA: TGTGCCAGCGGGGGCGCGGGGGTTAGCAATCAGCCCCAGCATTTT

V: TRBV28
size: -
J: TRBJ1-1
D: TRBD1
CDR3: CASTPQGRYTEAFF
DNA: TGTGCCAGCACCCCACAGGGGAGGTACACTGAAGCTTTCTTT

V: TRBV30
size: many
J: TRBJ1-2
D: TRBD1
CDR3: CAWINQGAVYGYTF
DNA: TGTGCCTGGATAAACCAGGGGGCGGTCTATGGCTACACCTTC

V: TRBV11-2
size: -
J: TRBJ2-6
D: TRBD1
CDR3: CASSFDRGPILTF
DNA: TGTGCCAGCAGCTTCGACAGGGGGCCCATCCTGACTTTC

V: TRBV7-2
size: -
J: TRBJ1-2
D: -
CDR3: CASSSGQLGGYTF
DNA: TGTGCCAGCAGCTCAGGACAGTTGGGTGGCTACACCTTC

V: TRBV28
size: -
J: TRBJ1-6
D: TRBD1
CDR3: CASSSYRGGDSPLHF
DNA: TGTGCCAGCAGTTCGTACAGGGGAGGCGATTCACCCCTCCACTTT

V: TRBV4-1
size: few
J: TRBJ1-4
D: TRBD1
CDR3: CASSRPPGGLEEKLFF
DNA: TGCGCCAGCAGCCGCCCACCAGGGGGCTTGGAAGAAAAACTGTTTTTT

V: TRBV15
size: -
J: TRBJ2-6
D: -
CDR3: CATSSRGSGANVLTF
DNA: TGTGCCACCAGCTCCAGGGGCTCTGGGGCCAACGTCCTGACTTTC

V: TRBV2
size: -
J: TRBJ2-5
D: TRBD1
CDR3: CASSPLLQGETQYF
DNA: TGTGCCAGCAGCCCCCTCCTACAGGGGGAGACCCAGTACTTC

V: TRBV7-9
size: -
J: TRBJ1-6
D: -
CDR3: CASRGRDNSPLHF
DNA: TGTGCCAGCAGAGGGCGGGATAATTCACCCCTCCACTTT

V: TRBV5-4
size: -
J: TRBJ2-5
D: -
CDR3: CASSPERQPEYF
DNA: TGTGCCAGCAGCCCAGAGCGGCAGCCCGAGTACTTC

V: TRBV28
size: few
J: TRBJ1-2
D: TRBD1
CDR3: CASSLRQGIYGYTF
DNA: TGTGCCAGCAGTTTACGACAGGGAATCTATGGCTACACCTTC

V: TRBV2
size: -
J: TRBJ1-2
D: TRBD1
CDR3: CASSEHGTGEGYTF
DNA: TGTGCCAGCAGTGAACATGGGACAGGGGAGGGCTACACCTTC

V: TRBV5-1
size: -
J: TRBJ2-7
D: -
CDR3: CASKPTRENYEQYF
DNA: TGCGCCAGCAAGCCAACCAGGGAAAACTACGAGCAGTACTTC

V: TRBV29-1
size: -
J: TRBJ2-3
D: TRBD2
CDR3: CSVPSGGDTQYF
DNA: TGCAGCGTTCCTTCCGGGGGGGATACGCAGTATTTT

V: TRBV7-3
size: -
J: TRBJ1-1
D: -
CDR3: CASSLTYGTEAFF
DNA: TGTGCCAGCAGCTTAACATACGGCACTGAAGCTTTCTTT

V: TRBV27
size: -
J: TRBJ2-1
D: TRBD2
CDR3: CASSTTGLAGPSSYNEQFF
DNA: TGTGCCAGCAGTACGACGGGACTAGCGGGGCCAAGCTCCTACAATGAGCAGTTCTTC

V: TRBV28
size: -
J: TRBJ2-2
D: -
CDR3: CASPSEAGELFF
DNA: TGTGCCAGCCCTTCCGAGGCCGGGGAGCTGTTTTTT

V: TRBV4-3
size: once
J: TRBJ1-3
D: -
CDR3: CASSPTELTGNTIYF
DNA: TGCGCCAGCAGCCCTACGGAACTAACTGGAAACACCATATATTTT

V: TRBV29-1
size: -
J: TRBJ2-3
D: TRBD2
CDR3: CSVDGLAGVSVGTDTQYF
DNA: TGCAGCGTTGACGGGCTAGCGGGGGTTTCCGTAGGCACAGATACGCAGTATTTT

V: TRBV2
size: -
J: TRBJ2-5
D: TRBD2
CDR3: CASSVSSGGPQETQYF
DNA: TGTGCCAGCAGTGTGTCCAGCGGGGGCCCCCAAGAGACCCAGTACTTC

V: TRBV11-2
size: once
J: TRBJ1-2
D: -
CDR3: CASSLDAYEELLF
DNA: TGTGCCAGCAGCTTAGATGCCTATGAGGAACTGTTATTC

V: TRBV2
size: -
J: TRBJ1-6
D: -
CDR3: CASSGQGVESPLHF
DNA: TGTGCCAGCAGTGGGCAGGGCGTGGAGTCACCCCTCCACTTT

V: TRBV28
size: -
J: TRBJ1-2
D: TRBD1
CDR3: CASSGTGIFYGYTF
DNA: TGTGCCAGCAGCGGGACAGGGATATTCTATGGCTACACCTTC

V: TRBV4-1
size: -
J: TRBJ1-1
D: -
CDR3: CASSQDWPDEAFF
DNA: TGCGCCAGCAGCCAAGACTGGCCCGATGAAGCTTTCTTT

V: TRBV5-6
size: -
J: TRBJ1-2
D: -
CDR3: CASSLRSLGYGYTF
DNA: TGTGCCAGCAGCCTTCGTTCCCTCGGGTATGGCTACACCTTC

V: TRBV5-8
size: -
J: TRBJ1-5
D: TRBD1
CDR3: CASSPWTGVNQPQHF
DNA: TGTGCCAGCAGCCCCTGGACAGGAGTGAATCAGCCCCAGCATTTT

V: TRBV29-1
size: -
J: TRBJ2-3
D: -
CDR3: CSVVQGTWTDTQYF
DNA: TGCAGCGTTGTGCAGGGGACGTGGACAGATACGCAGTATTTT

V: TRBV3-1/TRBV3-2
size: -
J: TRBJ1-4
D: TRBD1
CDR3: CASTPGQGLEKLFF
DNA: TGTGCCAGCACCCCGGGACAGGGGTTGGAAAAACTGTTTTTT

V: TRBV18
size: -
J: TRBJ1-3
D: -
CDR3: CASSPEGSSGNTIYF
DNA: TGTGCCAGCTCACCTGAGGGTAGCTCTGGAAACACCATATATTTT

V: TRBV28
size: -
J: TRBJ1-5
D: TRBD1
CDR3: CASRDRGGQPQHF
DNA: TGTGCCAGCAGGGACAGGGGTGGACAGCCCCAGCATTTT

V: TRBV7-6
size: -
J: TRBJ2-1
D: -
CDR3: CASSLGRVGSNVQFF
DNA: TGTGCCAGCAGCTTAGGACGAGTCGGGAGTAACGTGCAGTTCTTC

V: TRBV3-1/TRBV3-2
size: -
J: TRBJ2-7
D: -
CDR3: CASSQVGGSYEQYF
DNA: TGTGCCAGCAGCCAAGTCGGGGGATCCTACGAGCAGTACTTC

V: TRBV24-1
size: -
J: TRBJ1-1
D: -
CDR3: CATSDPSTEDHEAFF
DNA: TGTGCCACCAGTGACCCCTCTACGGAGGACCATGAAGCTTTCTTT

V: TRBV29-1
size: -
J: TRBJ2-5
D: -
CDR3: CSVFRVQETQYF
DNA: TGCAGCGTCTTCCGGGTTCAAGAGACCCAGTACTTC

V: TRBV3-1/TRBV3-2
size: -
J: TRBJ1-2
D: TRBD1
CDR3: CASSPSRQGYGYTF
DNA: TGTGCCAGCAGCCCCTCGCGACAGGGGTACGGCTACACCTTC

V: TRBV5-4
size: once
J: TRBJ2-5
D: -
CDR3: CASRMSETQYF
DNA: TGTGCCAGCAGAATGTCGGAGACCCAGTACTTC

V: TRBV10-3
size: -
J: TRBJ2-1
D: TRBD2
CDR3: CAISVNSGPRYNEQFF
DNA: TGTGCCATCAGTGTAAATAGCGGGCCCAGGTACAATGAGCAGTTCTTC

V: TRBV28
size: -
J: TRBJ1-3
D: -
CDR3: CASRVGRGSGNTIYF
DNA: TGTGCCAGCAGGGTAGGGAGAGGCTCTGGAAACACCATATATTTT

V: TRBV18
size: few
J: TRBJ2-1
D: TRBD2
CDR3: CASSPLAGGSQYNEQFF
DNA: TGTGCCAGCTCACCTTTAGCGGGAGGGTCCCAATACAATGAGCAGTTCTTC

V: TRBV27
size: -
J: TRBJ1-4
D: -
CDR3: CASSLVGGGEKLFF
DNA: TGTGCCAGCAGTTTAGTGGGGGGGGGTGAAAAACTGTTTTTT

V: TRBV7-8
size: -
J: TRBJ1-2
D: TRBD1
CDR3: CASSLDRGHYGYTF
DNA: TGTGCCAGCAGCTTAGACAGGGGGCACTATGGCTACACCTTC

V: TRBV2
size: -
J: TRBJ2-1
D: -
CDR3: CASSEALPSGKVGQFF
DNA: TGTGCCAGCAGTGAAGCGCTTCCATCAGGGAAAGTTGGGCAGTTCTTC